Listed here is a single T cell receptor (beta chain). The data were obtained in a study of early T cells in non-severe SARS-CoV-2 infection. Study at large: Sequenced material consisted of bulk RNA (from unsorted whole blood), and chains were unpaired.

TCRdb re-derived calls from the 5' RACE reads in MiXCR, one entry per CDR3 protein. The sample holds 35,000 to 50,000 distinct CDR3 sequences, about 25% seen once. Germline V gene sequence: CDR1 SGDLS, CDR2 YYNGEE. V gave up 4 bases and J gave up 7 bases; unmatched junction bases: 8. The CDR3 consists of 14 residues. The receptor was derived from an adult who was a healthcare worker with PCR-confirmed SARS-CoV-2 infection or an uninfected control (not recorded which). The input for sequencing was whole blood, taken at baseline. J is TRBJ1-2 and V is TRBV9, with 9 positions matching TRBD1. CDR3 residues: CASSPRDRVPGYTF. For the CDR3, the DNA is TGTGCCAGCAGCCCCCGGGACAGGGTTCCTGGCTACACCTTC.